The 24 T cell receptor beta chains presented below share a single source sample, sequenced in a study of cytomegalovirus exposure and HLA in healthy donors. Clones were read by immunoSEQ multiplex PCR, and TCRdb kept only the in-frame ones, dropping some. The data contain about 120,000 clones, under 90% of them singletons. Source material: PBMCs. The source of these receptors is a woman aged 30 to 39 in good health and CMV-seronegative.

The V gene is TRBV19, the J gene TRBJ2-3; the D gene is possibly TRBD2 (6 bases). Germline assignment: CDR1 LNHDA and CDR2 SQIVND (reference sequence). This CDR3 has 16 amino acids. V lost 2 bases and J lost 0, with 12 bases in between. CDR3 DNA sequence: TGTGCCAGTAGTATAATCGGGACTGCTAGCACAGATACGCAGTATTTT. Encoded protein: CASSIIGTASTDTQYF.

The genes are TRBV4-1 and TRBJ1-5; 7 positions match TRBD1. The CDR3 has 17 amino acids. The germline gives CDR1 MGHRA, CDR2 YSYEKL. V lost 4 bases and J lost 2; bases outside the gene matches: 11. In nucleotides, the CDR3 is TGCGCCAGCAGCCTTGAGGGACTCCAGGGGGGCAATCAGCCCCAGCATTTT. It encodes CASSLEGLQGGNQPQHF.

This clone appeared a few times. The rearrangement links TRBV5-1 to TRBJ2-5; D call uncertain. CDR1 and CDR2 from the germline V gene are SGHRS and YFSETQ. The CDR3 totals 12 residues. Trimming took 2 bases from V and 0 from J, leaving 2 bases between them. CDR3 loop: CASSFYQETQYF. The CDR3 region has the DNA TGCGCCAGCAGCTTCTACCAAGAGACCCAGTACTTC. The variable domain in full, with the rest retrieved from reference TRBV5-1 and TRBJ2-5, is KAGVTQTPRYLIKTRGQQVTLSCSPISGHRSVSWYQQTPGQGLQFLFEYFSETQRNKGNFPGRFSGRQFSNSRSEMNVSTLELGDSALYLCASSFYQETQYFGPGTRLLVL.

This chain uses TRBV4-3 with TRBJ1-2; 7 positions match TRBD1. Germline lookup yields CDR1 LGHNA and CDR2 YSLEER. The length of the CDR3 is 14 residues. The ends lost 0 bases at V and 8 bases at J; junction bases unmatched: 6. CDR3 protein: CASSQDEGAGGYTF. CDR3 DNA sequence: TGCGCCAGCAGCCAAGATGAGGGGGCGGGCGGCTACACCTTC.

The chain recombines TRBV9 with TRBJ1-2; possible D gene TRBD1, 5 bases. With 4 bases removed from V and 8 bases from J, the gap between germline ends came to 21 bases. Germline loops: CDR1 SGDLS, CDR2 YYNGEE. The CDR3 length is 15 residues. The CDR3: CASSTPRVEMDGYTF. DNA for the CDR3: TGTGCCAGCAGCACACCCAGGGTGGAGATGGACGGCTACACCTTC. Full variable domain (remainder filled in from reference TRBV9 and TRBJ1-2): DSGVTQTPKHLITATGQRVTLRCSPRSGDLSVYWYQQSLDQGLQFLIQYYNGEERAKGNILERFSAQQFPDLHSELNLSSLELGDSALYFCASSTPRVEMDGYTFGSGTRLTVV.

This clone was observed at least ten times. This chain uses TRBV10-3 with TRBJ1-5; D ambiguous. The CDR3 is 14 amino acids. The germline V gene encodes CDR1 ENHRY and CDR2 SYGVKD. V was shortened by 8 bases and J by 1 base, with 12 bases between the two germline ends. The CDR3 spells CAIRSGMSNQPQHF. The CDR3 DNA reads TGTGCCATCCGCTCGGGGATGAGCAATCAGCCCCAGCATTTT.

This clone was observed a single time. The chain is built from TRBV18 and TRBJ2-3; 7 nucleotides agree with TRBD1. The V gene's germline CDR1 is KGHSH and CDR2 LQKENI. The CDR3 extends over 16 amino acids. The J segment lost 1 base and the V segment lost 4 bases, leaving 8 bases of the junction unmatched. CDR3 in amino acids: CASSLDTGARTDTQYF. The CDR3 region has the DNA TGTGCCAGCTCACTTGACACAGGGGCCCGCACAGATACGCAGTATTTT.

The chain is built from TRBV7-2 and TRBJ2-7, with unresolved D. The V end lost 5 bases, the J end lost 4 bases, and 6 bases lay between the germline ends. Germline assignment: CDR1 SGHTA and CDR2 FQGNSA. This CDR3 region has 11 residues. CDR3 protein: CASSPRYEQYF. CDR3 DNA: TGTGCCAGCAGCCCCAGGTACGAGCAGTACTTC.

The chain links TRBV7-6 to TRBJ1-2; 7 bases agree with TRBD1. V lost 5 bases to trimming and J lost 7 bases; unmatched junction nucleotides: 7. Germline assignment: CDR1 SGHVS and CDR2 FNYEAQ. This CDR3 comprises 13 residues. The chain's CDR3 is CASSPGQDFGYTF. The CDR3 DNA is TGTGCCAGCAGCCCCGGACAGGACTTTGGCTACACCTTC.

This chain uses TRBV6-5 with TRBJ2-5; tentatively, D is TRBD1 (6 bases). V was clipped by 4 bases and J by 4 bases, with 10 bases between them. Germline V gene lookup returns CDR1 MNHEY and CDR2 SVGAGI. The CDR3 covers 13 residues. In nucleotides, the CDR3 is TGTGCCAGCAGTTCCGAAGGGGGAGAGACCCAGTACTTC. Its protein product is CASSSEGGETQYF.

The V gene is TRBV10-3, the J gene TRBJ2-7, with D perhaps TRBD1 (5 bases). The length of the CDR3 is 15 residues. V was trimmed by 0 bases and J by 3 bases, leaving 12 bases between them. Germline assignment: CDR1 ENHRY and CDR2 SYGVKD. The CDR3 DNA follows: TGTGCCATCAGTGAGTCCGCAGGGCCCAACTACGAGCAGTACTTC. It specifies CAISESAGPNYEQYF.

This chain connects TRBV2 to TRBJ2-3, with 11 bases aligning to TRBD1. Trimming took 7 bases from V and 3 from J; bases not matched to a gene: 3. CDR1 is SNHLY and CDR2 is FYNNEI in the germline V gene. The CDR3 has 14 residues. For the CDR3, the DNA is TGTGCCAGCACCGGGACAGGGGGGACAGATACGCAGTATTTT. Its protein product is CASTGTGGTDTQYF.

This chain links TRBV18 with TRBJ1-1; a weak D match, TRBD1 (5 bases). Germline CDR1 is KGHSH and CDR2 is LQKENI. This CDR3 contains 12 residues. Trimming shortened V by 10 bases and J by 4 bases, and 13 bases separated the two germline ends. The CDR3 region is CATRRGGTEAFF. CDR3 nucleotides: TGTGCCACCCGTCGGGGGGGCACTGAAGCTTTCTTT.

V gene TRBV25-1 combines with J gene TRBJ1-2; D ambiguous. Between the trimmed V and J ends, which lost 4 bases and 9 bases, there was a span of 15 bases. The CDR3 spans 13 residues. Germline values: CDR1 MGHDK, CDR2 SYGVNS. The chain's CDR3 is CASSGLTARSYTF. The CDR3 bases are TGTGCCAGCAGTGGGCTAACGGCTAGGAGCTACACCTTC.

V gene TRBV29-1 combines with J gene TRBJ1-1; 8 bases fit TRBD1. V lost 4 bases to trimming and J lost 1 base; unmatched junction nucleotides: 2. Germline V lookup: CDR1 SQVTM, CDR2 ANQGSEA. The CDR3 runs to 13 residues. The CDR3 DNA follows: TGCAGCGTTGTGGACAGGGCGAACACTGAAGCTTTCTTT. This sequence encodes CSVVDRANTEAFF. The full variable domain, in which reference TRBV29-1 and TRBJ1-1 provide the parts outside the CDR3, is SAVISQKPSRDICQRGTSLTIQCQVDSQVTMMFWYRQQPGQSLTLIATANQGSEATYESGFVIDKFPISRPNLTFSTLTVSNMSPEDSSIYLCSVVDRANTEAFFGQGTRLTVV.

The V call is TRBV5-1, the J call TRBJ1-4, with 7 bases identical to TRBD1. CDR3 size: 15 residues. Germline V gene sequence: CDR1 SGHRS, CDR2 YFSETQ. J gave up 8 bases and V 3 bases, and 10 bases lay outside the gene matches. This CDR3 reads CASSSEGALGEKLFF. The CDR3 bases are TGCGCCAGCAGCTCTGAGGGGGCATTGGGCGAAAAACTGTTTTTT.

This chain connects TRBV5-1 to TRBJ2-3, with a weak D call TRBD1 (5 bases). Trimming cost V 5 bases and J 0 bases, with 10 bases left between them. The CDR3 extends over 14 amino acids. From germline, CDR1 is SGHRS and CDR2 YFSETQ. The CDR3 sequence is CASRQDPSTDTQYF. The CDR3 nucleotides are TGCGCCAGCAGACAGGACCCTAGCACAGATACGCAGTATTTT.

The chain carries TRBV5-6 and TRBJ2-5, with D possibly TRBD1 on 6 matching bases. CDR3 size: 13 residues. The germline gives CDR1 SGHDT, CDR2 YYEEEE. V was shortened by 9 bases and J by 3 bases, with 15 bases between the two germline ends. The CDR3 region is CATKGDTEETQYF. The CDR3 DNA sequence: TGTGCCACTAAGGGGGACACCGAAGAGACCCAGTACTTC.

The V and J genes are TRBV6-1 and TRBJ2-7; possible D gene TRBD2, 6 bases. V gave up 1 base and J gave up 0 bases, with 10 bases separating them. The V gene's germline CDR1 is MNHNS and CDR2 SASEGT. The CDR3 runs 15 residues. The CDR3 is CASSEEVGGSYEQYF. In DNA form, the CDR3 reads TGTGCCAGCAGTGAAGAGGTGGGGGGCTCCTACGAGCAGTACTTC.

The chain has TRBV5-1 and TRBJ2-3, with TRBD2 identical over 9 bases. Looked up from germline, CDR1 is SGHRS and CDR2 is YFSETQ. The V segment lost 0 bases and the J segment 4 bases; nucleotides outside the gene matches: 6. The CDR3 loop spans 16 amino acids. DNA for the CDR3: TGCGCCAGCAGCTTGGGCGGCGGGGGGGCCGCAGATACGCAGTATTTT. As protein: CASSLGGGGAADTQYF.

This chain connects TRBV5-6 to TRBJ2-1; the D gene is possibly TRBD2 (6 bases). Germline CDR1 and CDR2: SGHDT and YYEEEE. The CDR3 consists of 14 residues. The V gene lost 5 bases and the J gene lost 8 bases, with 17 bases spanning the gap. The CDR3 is CASRLLGGGYEQFF. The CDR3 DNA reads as TGTGCCAGCAGGCTGCTGGGGGGAGGTTATGAGCAGTTCTTC. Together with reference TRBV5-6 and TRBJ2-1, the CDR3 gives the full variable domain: DAGVTQSPTHLIKTRGQQVTLRCSPKSGHDTVSWYQQALGQGPQFIFQYYEEEERQRGNFPDRFSGHQFPNYSSELNVNALLLGDSALYLCASRLLGGGYEQFFGPGTRLTVL.

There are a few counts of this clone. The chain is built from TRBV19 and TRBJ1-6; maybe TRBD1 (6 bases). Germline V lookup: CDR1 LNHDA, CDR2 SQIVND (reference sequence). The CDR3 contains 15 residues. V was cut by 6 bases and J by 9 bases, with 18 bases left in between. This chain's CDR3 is CASRNYRAVSSPLHF. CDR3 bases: TGTGCCAGTAGGAATTACAGGGCTGTAAGTTCACCCCTCCACTTT. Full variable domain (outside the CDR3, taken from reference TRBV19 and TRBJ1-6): DGGITQSPKYLFRKEGQNVTLSCEQNLNHDAMYWYRQDPGQGLRLIYYSQIVNDFQKGDIAEGYSVSREKKESFPLTVTSAQKNPTAFYLCASRNYRAVSSPLHFGNGTRLTVT.

In DNA form, the CDR3 reads TGTGCCATCAGCCGGGGAGGAGGTCAGCCCCAGCATTTT. Its translation: CAISRGGGQPQHF. The chain recombines TRBV10-3 with TRBJ1-5; D gene unclear. The length of the CDR3 is 13 residues. Trimming cost V 6 bases and J 6 bases, with 12 bases left between them. CDR1 and CDR2 from the germline V gene are ENHRY and SYGVKD.

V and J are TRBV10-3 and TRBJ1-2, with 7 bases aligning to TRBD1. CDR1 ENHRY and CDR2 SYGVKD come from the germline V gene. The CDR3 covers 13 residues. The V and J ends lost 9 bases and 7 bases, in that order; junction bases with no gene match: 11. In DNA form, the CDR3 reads TGTGCCATTGAGGGGGCGCCGATGAGTGGCTACACCTTC. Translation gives CAIEGAPMSGYTF.